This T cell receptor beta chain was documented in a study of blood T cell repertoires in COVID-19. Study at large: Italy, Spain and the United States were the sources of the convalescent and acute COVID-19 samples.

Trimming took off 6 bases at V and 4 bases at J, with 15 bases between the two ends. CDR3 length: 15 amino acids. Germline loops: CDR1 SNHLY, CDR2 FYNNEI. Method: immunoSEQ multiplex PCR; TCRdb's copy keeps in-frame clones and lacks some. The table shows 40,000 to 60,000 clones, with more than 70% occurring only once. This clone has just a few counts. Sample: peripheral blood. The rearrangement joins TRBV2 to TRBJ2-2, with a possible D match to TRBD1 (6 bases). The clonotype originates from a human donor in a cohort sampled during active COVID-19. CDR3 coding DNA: TGTGCCAGCAGAGGGGGACGATTGGGCACCGGGGAGCTGTTTTTT. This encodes CASRGGRLGTGELFF.